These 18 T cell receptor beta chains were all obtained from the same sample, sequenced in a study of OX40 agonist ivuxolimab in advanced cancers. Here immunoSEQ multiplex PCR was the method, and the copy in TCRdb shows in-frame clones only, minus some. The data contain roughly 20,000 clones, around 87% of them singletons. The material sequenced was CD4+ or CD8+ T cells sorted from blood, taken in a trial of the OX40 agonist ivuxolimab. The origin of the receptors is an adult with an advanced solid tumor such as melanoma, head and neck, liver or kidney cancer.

The CDR3 DNA reads as TGTGCCAGCAGCCAAGGATGGGGAAATTGGACTGAAGCTTTCTTT. Translating gives CASSQGWGNWTEAFF. This chain connects TRBV14 to TRBJ1-1; no clear D. Germline CDR1 reads SGHDN; CDR2 reads FVKESK. This CDR3 contains 15 residues. Trimming removed 1 base from V and 5 bases from J, with 14 bases in between.

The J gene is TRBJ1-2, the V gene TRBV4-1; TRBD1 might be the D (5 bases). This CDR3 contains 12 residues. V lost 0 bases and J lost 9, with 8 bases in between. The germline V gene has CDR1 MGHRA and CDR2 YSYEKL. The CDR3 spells CASSQEGVSYTF. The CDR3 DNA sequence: TGCGCCAGCAGCCAAGAAGGGGTTAGCTACACCTTC.

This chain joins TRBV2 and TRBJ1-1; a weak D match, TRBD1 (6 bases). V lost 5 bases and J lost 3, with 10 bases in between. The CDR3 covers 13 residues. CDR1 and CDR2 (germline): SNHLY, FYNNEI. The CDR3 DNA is TGTGCCAGCAGTTATGGACAGCACACTGAAGCTTTCTTT. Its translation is CASSYGQHTEAFF.

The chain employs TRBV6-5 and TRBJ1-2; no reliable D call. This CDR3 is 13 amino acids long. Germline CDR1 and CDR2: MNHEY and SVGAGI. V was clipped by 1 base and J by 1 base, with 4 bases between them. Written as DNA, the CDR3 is TGTGCCAGCAGTTACTTAGATAACTATGGCTACACCTTC. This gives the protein CASSYLDNYGYTF.

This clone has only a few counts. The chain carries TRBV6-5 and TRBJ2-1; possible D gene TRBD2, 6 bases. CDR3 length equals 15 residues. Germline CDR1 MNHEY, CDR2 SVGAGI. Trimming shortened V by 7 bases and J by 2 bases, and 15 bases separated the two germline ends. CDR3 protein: CASTPAPGAYNEQFF. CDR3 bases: TGTGCCAGCACCCCCGCCCCGGGAGCCTACAATGAGCAGTTCTTC.

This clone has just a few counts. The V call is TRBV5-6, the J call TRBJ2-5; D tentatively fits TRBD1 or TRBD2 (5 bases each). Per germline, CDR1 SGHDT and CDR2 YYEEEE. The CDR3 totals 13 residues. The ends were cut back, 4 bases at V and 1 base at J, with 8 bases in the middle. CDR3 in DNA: TGTGCCAGCAGCCGGGACGGCCAAGAGACCCAGTACTTC. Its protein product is CASSRDGQETQYF.

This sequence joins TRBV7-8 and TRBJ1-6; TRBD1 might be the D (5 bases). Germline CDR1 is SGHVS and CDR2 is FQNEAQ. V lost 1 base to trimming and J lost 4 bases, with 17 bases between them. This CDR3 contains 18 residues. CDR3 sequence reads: CASSLEQVDTSYNSPLHF. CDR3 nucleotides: TGTGCCAGCAGCTTAGAACAGGTCGATACAAGTTATAATTCACCCCTCCACTTT. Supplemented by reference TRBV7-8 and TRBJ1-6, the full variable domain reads GAGVSQSPRYKVAKRGQDVALRCDPISGHVSLFWYQQALGQGPEFLTYFQNEAQLDKSGLPSDRFFAERPEGSVSTLKIQRTQQEDSAVYLCASSLEQVDTSYNSPLHFGNGTRLTVT.

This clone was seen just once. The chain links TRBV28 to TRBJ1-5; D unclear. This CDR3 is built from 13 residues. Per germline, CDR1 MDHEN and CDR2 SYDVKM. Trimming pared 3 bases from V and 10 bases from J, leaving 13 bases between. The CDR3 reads CASSLVPPGPQHF. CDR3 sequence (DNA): TGTGCCAGCAGTTTGGTACCTCCCGGTCCCCAGCATTTT.

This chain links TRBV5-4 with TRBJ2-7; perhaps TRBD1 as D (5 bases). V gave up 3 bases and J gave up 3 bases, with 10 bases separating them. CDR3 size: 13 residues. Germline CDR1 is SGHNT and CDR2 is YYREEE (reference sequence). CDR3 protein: CASSSDKHYEQYF. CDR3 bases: TGTGCCAGCAGCTCGGACAAGCACTACGAGCAGTACTTC.

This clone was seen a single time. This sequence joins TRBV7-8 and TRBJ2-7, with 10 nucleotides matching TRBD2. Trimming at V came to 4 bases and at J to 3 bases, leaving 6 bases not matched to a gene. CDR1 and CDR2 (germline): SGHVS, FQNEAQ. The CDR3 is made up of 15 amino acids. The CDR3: CASSSLAGAIYEQYF. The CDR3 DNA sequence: TGTGCCAGCAGCTCTCTAGCGGGAGCAATCTACGAGCAGTACTTC.

Here the CDR3 DNA reads TGTGCCAGCAGTGTTGATCATTGGAACACTGAAGCTTTCTTT. Its protein is CASSVDHWNTEAFF. The V call is TRBV9, the J call TRBJ1-1; D is undetermined. Trimming removed 5 bases from V and 1 base from J, with 12 bases in between. Germline CDR1 SGDLS, CDR2 YYNGEE. The CDR3 sequence is 14 residues long. The full variable domain, in which reference TRBV9 and TRBJ1-1 provide the parts outside the CDR3, is DSGVTQTPKHLITATGQRVTLRCSPRSGDLSVYWYQQSLDQGLQFLIQYYNGEERAKGNILERFSAQQFPDLHSELNLSSLELGDSALYFCASSVDHWNTEAFFGQGTRLTVV.

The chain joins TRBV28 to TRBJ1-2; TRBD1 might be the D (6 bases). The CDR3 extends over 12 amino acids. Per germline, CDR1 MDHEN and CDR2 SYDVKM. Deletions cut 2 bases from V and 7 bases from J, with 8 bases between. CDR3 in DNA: TGTGCCAGCAGTTTAGGGGGCCGTGGCTACACCTTC. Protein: CASSLGGRGYTF.

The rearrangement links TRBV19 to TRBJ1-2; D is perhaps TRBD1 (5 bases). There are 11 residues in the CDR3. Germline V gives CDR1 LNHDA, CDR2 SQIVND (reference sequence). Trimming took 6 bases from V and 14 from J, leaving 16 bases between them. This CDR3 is CASSISREYTF. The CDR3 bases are TGTGCCAGTAGCATCAGCAGGGAGTATACCTTC.

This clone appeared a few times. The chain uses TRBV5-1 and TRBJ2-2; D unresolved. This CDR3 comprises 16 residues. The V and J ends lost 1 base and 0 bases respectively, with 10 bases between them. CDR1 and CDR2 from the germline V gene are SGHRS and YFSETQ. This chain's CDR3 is CASSLTENSNTGELFF. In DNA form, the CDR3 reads TGCGCCAGCAGCTTGACAGAAAACTCGAACACCGGGGAGCTGTTTTTT.

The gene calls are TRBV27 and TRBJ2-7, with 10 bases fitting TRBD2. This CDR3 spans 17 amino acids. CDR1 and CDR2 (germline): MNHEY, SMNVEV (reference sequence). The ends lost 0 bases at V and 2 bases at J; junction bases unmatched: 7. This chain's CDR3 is CASSLSPRLAGAYEQYF. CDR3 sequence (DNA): TGTGCCAGCAGTTTATCCCCCCGGCTAGCGGGAGCCTACGAGCAGTACTTC.

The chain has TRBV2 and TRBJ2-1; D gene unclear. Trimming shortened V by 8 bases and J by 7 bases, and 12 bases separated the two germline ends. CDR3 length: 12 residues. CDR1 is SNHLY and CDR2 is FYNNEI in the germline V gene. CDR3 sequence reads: CASLPAENEQFF. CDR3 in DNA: TGTGCCAGCCTCCCCGCGGAGAATGAGCAGTTCTTC.

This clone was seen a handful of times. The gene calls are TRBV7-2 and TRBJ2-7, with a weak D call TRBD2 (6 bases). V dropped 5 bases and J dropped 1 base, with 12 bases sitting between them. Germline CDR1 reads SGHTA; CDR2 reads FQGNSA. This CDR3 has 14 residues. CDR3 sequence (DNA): TGTGCCAGCAGCCAAACCGGGACTTCCTACGAGCAGTACTTC. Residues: CASSQTGTSYEQYF.

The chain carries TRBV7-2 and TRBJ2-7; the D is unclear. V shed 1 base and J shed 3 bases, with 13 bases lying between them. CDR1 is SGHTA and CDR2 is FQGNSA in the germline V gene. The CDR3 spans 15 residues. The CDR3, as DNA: TGTGCCAGCAGCTTAGATACCGACCCCCTCTACGAGCAGTACTTC. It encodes CASSLDTDPLYEQYF.